This is a list of T cell receptor beta chains from one sample in a study of untreated major depressive disorder. The protocol was immunoSEQ multiplex PCR, while the TCRdb copy is restricted to in-frame clones and leaves out a portion. This table holds 21,000 or so clones, more than 70% found once. Sequencing input: CD4+ T cells from PBMCs. The receptor set was obtained from a woman aged 25-40 years in good health. The conserved cysteine and the conserved F or W are not part of the CDR3 here. Each record gives: V gene, CDR3 length, CDR3 protein.

V gene: TRBV28
CDR3 length: 11
CDR3 protein: ASKQGVRNEQF

V gene: TRBV11-3
CDR3 length: 11
CDR3 protein: ASSSPATDTQY

V gene: TRBV7-2
CDR3 length: 12
CDR3 protein: ASSSETVLYGYT

V gene: TRBV19
CDR3 length: 13
CDR3 protein: ASQTRQGAAYGYT

V gene: TRBV7-3
CDR3 length: 12
CDR3 protein: ASSSGDSPTEAF

V gene: TRBV6-5
CDR3 length: 13
CDR3 protein: ASSYDRAFGNTIY

V gene: TRBV5-6
CDR3 length: 16
CDR3 protein: ASSVYLPTGAEYYEQY

V gene: TRBV7-2
CDR3 length: 14
CDR3 protein: ASSSLSTGGNYGYT

V gene: TRBV27
CDR3 length: 13
CDR3 protein: ASSVGTSGGTEQF

V gene: TRBV4-3
CDR3 length: 13
CDR3 protein: ASSQGRDRVYEQY

V gene: TRBV2
CDR3 length: 11
CDR3 protein: ASKPVNNSPLH

V gene: TRBV18
CDR3 length: 13
CDR3 protein: ASSPSLGPNQPQH

V gene: TRBV27
CDR3 length: 12
CDR3 protein: ASSPTAGLSEQY

V gene: TRBV28
CDR3 length: 13
CDR3 protein: ASSLQVPPVYGYT

V gene: TRBV2
CDR3 length: 11
CDR3 protein: ASSEGEFKPQH

V gene: TRBV6-1
CDR3 length: 15
CDR3 protein: ASSEGRGVGVMGEQF

V gene: TRBV28
CDR3 length: 10
CDR3 protein: ASSLGPYGYT

V gene: TRBV5-1
CDR3 length: 15
CDR3 protein: ASTAFTGGSNTGELF

V gene: TRBV5-1
CDR3 length: 12
CDR3 protein: ASSLGDGVNEQF

V gene: TRBV19
CDR3 length: 14
CDR3 protein: ASRTNGQGAQETQY

V gene: TRBV11-2
CDR3 length: 12
CDR3 protein: ASSLAAYTGELF

V gene: TRBV18
CDR3 length: 12
CDR3 protein: ASSPQGLSGGYT

V gene: TRBV21-1
CDR3 length: 11
CDR3 protein: ASSGDSPYEQY

V gene: TRBV7-9
CDR3 length: 14
CDR3 protein: ASSLQDRGPYEKLF

V gene: TRBV28
CDR3 length: 11
CDR3 protein: ASRGWTNEKLF

V gene: TRBV2
CDR3 length: 13
CDR3 protein: ASSVGRERNQPQH

V gene: TRBV4-2
CDR3 length: 13
CDR3 protein: ASSQLQGPGTEAF

V gene: TRBV7-8
CDR3 length: 15
CDR3 protein: ASSFGAGASGANVLT

V gene: TRBV28
CDR3 length: 12
CDR3 protein: ASNGRETNEKLF

V gene: TRBV27
CDR3 length: 16
CDR3 protein: ASSLGTGVSSGANVLT

V gene: TRBV7-9
CDR3 length: 14
CDR3 protein: ASSPARWTGGYEQY

V gene: TRBV6-5
CDR3 length: 11
CDR3 protein: ASSYSGADEQF

V gene: TRBV4-3
CDR3 length: 15
CDR3 protein: ASSQGQGSGLQETQY